Below, one T cell receptor (beta chain) is given with its context. Its antigen remains unknown. Within the sample, other DNA sequences also encode this same CDR3. This entry belongs to a study of shared clonotypes between healthy human individuals. Study-wide findings and caveats: Generation probability values for non-shared clonotypes were lower than those for clonotypes shared by all four donors.

Original data processing: ImmunoSEQ gave junction-only sequences without quality scores, so filtering differed. Assay: immunoSEQ multiplex PCR; the TCRdb copy retains only in-frame clones and omits some. Clone size and V and J calls were adopted from that table, with D and trimming inferred from the DNA. The top ten hold about 0.34% of the sample, which has about 2.4 million clones, 80% to 95% seen once. Germline trimming cut 2 bases from V and 6 bases from J; bases unmatched to any gene: 5. CDR3 length: 14 amino acids. Germline CDR1 is SGHRS and CDR2 is YFSETQ. Sequenced: naive CD4+ T cells from PBMCs. Regarding subset: CD45RA+ positively selected. The chain has TRBV5-1 and TRBJ2-7, with 10 bases aligning to TRBD2. The source is a man between 18 and 35 years old in good health. Some clones in this sample may be carry-over from other donors' samples. Here the CDR3 DNA reads TGCGCCAGCAGCTTTCCTAGCGGGAGCGCCGAGCAGTACTTC. This gives the protein CASSFPSGSAEQYF.